The source of this T cell receptor (beta chain) is a study of T cells in Graves' hyperthyroidism and ophthalmopathy. Regions amplified from RNA transcripts were the TCR beta CDR3 regions. TCR CDR3 underwent first-round RT-PCR with the HTBI primer set. TCRdb ran MiXCR on the multiplex PCR reads and lists one entry per CDR3 protein. The profile shows around 340,000 distinct CDR3 sequences, roughly 21% of them singletons. This clonotype was recorded many times. The sequence came from a woman in her forties or fifties with Graves' hyperthyroidism. Sequencing input: blood.

CDR3 residues: CASSAQGARTGELFF. The DNA for the CDR3 is TGTGCCAGCAGCGCACAGGGGGCGCGTACCGGGGAGCTGTTTTTT. The V and J genes are TRBV7-9 and TRBJ2-2, with 9 bases fitting TRBD1. The germline V gene has CDR1 SEHNR and CDR2 FQNEAQ (reference sequence). CDR3 size: 15 residues. V lost 5 bases, J lost 5 bases, and 6 bases stayed unmatched.